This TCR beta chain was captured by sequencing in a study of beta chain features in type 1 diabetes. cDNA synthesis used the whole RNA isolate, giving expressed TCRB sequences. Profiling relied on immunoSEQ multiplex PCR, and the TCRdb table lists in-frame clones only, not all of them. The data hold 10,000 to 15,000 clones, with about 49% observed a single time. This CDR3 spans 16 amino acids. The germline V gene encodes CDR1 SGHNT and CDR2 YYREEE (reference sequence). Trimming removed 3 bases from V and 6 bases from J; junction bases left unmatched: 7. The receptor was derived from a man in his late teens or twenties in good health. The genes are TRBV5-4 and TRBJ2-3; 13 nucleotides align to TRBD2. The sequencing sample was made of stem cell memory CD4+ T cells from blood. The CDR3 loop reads CASSSGLAGVVDTQYF. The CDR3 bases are TGTGCCAGCAGCTCCGGACTAGCGGGGGTTGTCGATACGCAGTATTTT.